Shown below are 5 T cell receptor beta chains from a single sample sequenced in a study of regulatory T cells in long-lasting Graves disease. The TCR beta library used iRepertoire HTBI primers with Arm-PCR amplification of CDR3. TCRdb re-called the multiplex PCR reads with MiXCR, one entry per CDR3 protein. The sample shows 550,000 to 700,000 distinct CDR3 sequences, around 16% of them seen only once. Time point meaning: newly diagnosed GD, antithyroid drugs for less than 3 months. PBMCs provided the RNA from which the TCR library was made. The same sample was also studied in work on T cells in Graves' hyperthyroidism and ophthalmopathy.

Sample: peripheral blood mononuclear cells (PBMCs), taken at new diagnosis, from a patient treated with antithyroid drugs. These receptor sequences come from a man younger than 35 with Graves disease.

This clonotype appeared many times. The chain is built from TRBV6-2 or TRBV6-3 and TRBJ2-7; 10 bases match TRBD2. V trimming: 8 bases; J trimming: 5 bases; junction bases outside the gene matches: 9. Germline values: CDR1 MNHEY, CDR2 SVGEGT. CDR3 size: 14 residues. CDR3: CASGLAGESDEQYF. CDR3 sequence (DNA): TGTGCCAGCGGTCTAGCGGGAGAGAGCGACGAGCAGTACTTC.

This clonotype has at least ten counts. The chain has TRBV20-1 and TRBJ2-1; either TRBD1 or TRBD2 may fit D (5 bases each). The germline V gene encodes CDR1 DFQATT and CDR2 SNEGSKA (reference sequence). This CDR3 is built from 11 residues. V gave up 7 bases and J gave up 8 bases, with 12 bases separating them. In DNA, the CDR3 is TGCAGTGGGGTGGGGGTCCATGAGCAGTTCTTC. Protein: CSGVGVHEQFF.

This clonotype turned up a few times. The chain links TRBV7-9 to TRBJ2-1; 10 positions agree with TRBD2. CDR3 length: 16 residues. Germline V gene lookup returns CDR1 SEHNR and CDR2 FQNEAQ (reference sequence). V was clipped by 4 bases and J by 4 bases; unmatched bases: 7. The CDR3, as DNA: TGTGCCAGCAGCTCGACTAGCGGGCTTGATTACAATGAGCAGTTCTTC. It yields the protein CASSSTSGLDYNEQFF. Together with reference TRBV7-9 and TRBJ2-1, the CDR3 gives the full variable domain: DTGVSQNPRHKITKRGQNVTFRCDPISEHNRLYWYRQTLGQGPEFLTYFQNEAQLEKSRLLSDRFSAERPKGSFSTLEIQRTEQGDSAMYLCASSSTSGLDYNEQFFGPGTRLTVL.

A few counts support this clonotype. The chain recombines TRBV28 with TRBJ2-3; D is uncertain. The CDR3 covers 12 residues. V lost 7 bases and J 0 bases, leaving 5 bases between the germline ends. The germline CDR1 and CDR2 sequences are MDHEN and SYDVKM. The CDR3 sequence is CASKESTDTQYF. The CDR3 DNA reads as TGTGCCAGCAAGGAGAGCACAGATACGCAGTATTTT.

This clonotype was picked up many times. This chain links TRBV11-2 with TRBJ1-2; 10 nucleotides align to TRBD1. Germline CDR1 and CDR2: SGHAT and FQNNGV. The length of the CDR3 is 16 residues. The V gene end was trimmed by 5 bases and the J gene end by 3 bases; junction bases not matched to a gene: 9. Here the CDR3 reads CASSLRDRGFYYGYTF. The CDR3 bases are TGTGCCAGCAGCCTAAGGGACAGGGGATTCTACTATGGCTACACCTTC. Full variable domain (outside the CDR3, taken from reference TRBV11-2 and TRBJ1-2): EAGVAQSPRYKIIEKRQSVAFWCNPISGHATLYWYQQILGQGPKLLIQFQNNGVVDDSQLPKDRFSAERLKGVDSTLKIQPAKLEDSAVYLCASSLRDRGFYYGYTFGSGTRLTVV.